Sequencing of this T cell receptor (beta chain) was carried out in a study of shared clonotypes between healthy human individuals (TCRdb year 2020). Study-wide context: Three men and a couple of women, aged 18 to 49 years, made up the cohort. For each donor, CD4 naive and CD4 memory were each given three plates, CD8 naive was given two plates, and CD8 memory was given one plate. To estimate repertoire size and how much clonotypes are shared between individuals, the study performed deep sequencing of blood TCR repertoires from 4 to 6 healthy adults. Libraries were prepared and TCR repertoires were sequenced by different laboratories using diverse techniques, in order to increase sequencing depth and limit assay-specific biases. Leukapheresis yielded between about 0.94 and 9 billion PBMCs per donor. The research as a whole found: Rarefaction of sorted-subset datasets indicated incomplete sequencing despite the large sequencing depth. Across a few donors, roughly 5% of naive CD4, approximately 4% of naive CD8, around 2.1% of memory CD4, and about 0.4% of memory CD8 clonotypes were shared. Clonotypes shared by all four sorted-subset donors showed higher generation probabilities than non-shared clonotypes. Pairwise subsampling indicated that sequencing depth was expected to affect the degree of clonotype sharing among donors. Estimated clonotype richness was generally larger for naive than for memory subsets. Sampling was limited to blood, and TCR repertoires in tissue likely differ from TCR repertoires in blood. The small number of donors limited the genetic and exposure-history diversity represented.

CD8 naive samples consisted of CD45RO-negative cells that were positively selected for CCR7, yielding a CD45RA+CCR7+ population without TemRA cells. The donors were healthy, HIV-negative adults who had no recently reported acute infections or vaccinations. All donors were Caucasian adults living in Nashville, Tennessee, USA. Blood was obtained by leukapheresis, after which PBMCs were separated by Ficoll-Histopaque density gradient centrifugation and cryopreserved in liquid nitrogen vapor phase. Purity and quantity of every magnetically sorted T cell population were checked by analytical flow cytometry. From each sorted fraction, genomic DNA was isolated and quantified by UV absorbance on a Nanodrop 2000c. This clone was seen a handful of times. Its binding antigen is unknown. No clone much larger than this one lies a single base away; base qualities are absent. Here V drops 5 bases and J drops 3 bases, and the junction holds 6 bases not matched to any gene. CDR1 and CDR2 were assigned from the germline V gene (reference sequence) as GTSNPN and SVGIG. The CDR3 covers 14 residues, taking in both the cysteine and the phenylalanine. CDR3 DNA is the only sequence kept; it has 42 bases, read in frame from the first base.

Using the deep immunoSEQ assay, TCR CDR3 regions were amplified from genomic DNA by multiplex PCR. Genomic DNA extracted from each cell subset was distributed evenly over all wells of several immunoSEQ 96-well plates, and each plate served as one replicate. Each replicate PCR for sorted subsets received roughly 200 ng genomic DNA, equal to roughly 30,000 T cell genomes. Purified libraries were quantified with a Qubit 3.0 fluorometer, sized on a Bioanalyzer 2100, and re-quantified with the KAPA Library Quantification kit. Every immunoSEQ 96-well plate was sequenced on a dedicated single-read 150-cycle Illumina NextSeq 550 flow cell. Regarding the original processing steps: Because the immunoSEQ output held only junctional sequences and lacked quality scores, the filtering could not match the filtering applied to full-length reads. To assign V/J genes and CDR3, sequences were annotated against IMGT germline references using PyIR, a Python wrapper for IgBLAST v1.9. Reads with weak V/J assignments (E-value above 1e-6), missing CDR3, stop codons, out-of-frame junctions, or ambiguous translated residues were removed. A V3J clonotype was defined by an identical inferred V gene, J gene, and CDR3 amino acid sequence. Percentage overlap between repertoires was calculated by dividing the number of shared unique clonotypes by the size of the smaller repertoire. Three approaches were used to assess repertoire richness: RTK rarefaction, the Chao1 estimator, and Recon v2.1 estimates of unobserved clonotypes. OLGA was used to compute generation probabilities for all TCRbeta clonotypes that the gDNA method yielded from a few donors. Imported from immuneACCESS, the table was reduced by TCRdb to in-frame sequences with V and J called. These copies leave out some clones; in studies compared against another copy, an unresolved V gene accounts for under half, and the cause of the remainder is not known. V and J calls and clone size are given by that table; D and trimming were obtained from the DNA. This sample gives some 1,900,000 clones in total; just under 95% of them show up just once. Of the sample, under 1.5% falls within the top ten clones.

The material sequenced was naive CD8+ T cells sorted from blood. The sample's cell subset or site label, decoded: CD45RA+CCR7+. The sequence links TRBV30 to TRBJ1-3; 8 nucleotides in the junction match TRBD1. This sequence was found in a young man in good health. The DNA is as follows: TGTGCCTGGTCGACAGGGGTGTTTGGAAACACCATATATTTT. This sequence encodes CAWSTGVFGNTIYF.